This TCR beta chain comes out of a study of blood T cell repertoires in COVID-19. Study processing details: Quantification of nucleated cells was approximated via reference gene primer amplification. The assay was immunoSEQ multiplex PCR, and TCRdb's table has in-frame clones only and misses some. The DNA was the basis for D and trimming; V, J and clone size are from that table. Here the sample spans roughly 180,000 clones, 86% being singletons. The TCR originated in a man younger than 35 with acute or convalescent COVID-19. Sequenced input: peripheral blood.

Written as DNA, the CDR3 is TGTGCCAGTAGTTTGTCGTCGACACTGAACACTGAAGCTTTCTTT. The encoded protein is CASSLSSTLNTEAFF. The V call is TRBV19, the J call TRBJ1-1; the D is unclear. V was trimmed by 5 bases and J by 0 bases, leaving 13 bases between them. Germline V gene sequence: CDR1 LNHDA, CDR2 SQIVND (reference sequence). The CDR3 has 15 residues.